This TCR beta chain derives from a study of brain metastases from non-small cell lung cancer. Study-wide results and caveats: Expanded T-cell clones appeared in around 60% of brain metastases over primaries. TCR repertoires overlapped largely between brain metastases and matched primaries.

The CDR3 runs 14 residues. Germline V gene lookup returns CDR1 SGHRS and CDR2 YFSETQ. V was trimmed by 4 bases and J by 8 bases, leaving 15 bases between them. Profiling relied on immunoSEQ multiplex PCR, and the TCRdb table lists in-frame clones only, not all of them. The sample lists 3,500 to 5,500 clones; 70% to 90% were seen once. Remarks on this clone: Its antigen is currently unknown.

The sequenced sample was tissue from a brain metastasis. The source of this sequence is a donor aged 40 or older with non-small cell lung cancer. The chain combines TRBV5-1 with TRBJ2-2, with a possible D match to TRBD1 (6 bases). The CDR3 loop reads CASSPTQGRGELFF. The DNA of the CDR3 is TGCGCCAGCAGCCCTACCCAGGGGCGGGGGGAGCTGTTTTTT.